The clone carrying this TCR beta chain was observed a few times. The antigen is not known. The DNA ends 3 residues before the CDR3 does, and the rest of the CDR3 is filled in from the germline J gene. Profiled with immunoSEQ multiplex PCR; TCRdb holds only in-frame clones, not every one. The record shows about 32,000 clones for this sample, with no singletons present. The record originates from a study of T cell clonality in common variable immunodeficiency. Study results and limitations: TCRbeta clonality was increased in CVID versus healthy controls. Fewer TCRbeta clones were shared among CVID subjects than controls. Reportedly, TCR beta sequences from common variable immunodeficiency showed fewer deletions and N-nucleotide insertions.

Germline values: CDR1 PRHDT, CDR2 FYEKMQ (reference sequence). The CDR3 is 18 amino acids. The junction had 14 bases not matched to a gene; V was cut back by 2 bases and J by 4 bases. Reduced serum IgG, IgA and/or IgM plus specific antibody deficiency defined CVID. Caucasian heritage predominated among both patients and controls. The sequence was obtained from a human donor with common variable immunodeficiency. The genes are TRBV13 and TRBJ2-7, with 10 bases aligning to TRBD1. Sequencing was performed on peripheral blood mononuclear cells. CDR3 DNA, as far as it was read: TGTGCCAGCAGCTTACCGGTTGGCTGGGACAGGGGTGTATACGAG. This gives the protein CASSLPVGWDRGVYE. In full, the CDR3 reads CASSLPVGWDRGVYEQYF.